This T cell receptor beta chain stems from a study of neurological immune-mediated disorders. The study's findings and limits: The study found the most TCR clonal expansion in HTLV-1-associated myelopathy and the least in multiple sclerosis, below healthy controls.

The team produced cDNA through 5'RACE using 10-nucleotide random UMIs. Via MiXCR, TCRdb re-called the 5' RACE reads, giving one row per CDR3 protein. This sample has roughly 100,000 distinct CDR3 sequences; roughly 4% occur once, and the top ten carry roughly 6.4%. Many counts were recorded for this clonotype. Its antigen remains unknown. PBMCs numbering 2 million and stored at -80 C yielded the unsorted libraries. CDR1 and CDR2 (germline): DFQATT, SNEGSKA (reference sequence). CDR3 length: 14 residues. V lost 3 bases and J 0 bases, leaving 12 bases between the germline ends. The source is a woman aged 18-29 years with multiple sclerosis. The rearrangement links TRBV20-1 to TRBJ2-7; D is unresolved. What was sequenced was PBMCs. CDR3 nucleotides: TGCAGTGCTAGTATGGGAACCCGCTCCTACGAGCAGTACTTC. Its protein product is CSASMGTRSYEQYF.